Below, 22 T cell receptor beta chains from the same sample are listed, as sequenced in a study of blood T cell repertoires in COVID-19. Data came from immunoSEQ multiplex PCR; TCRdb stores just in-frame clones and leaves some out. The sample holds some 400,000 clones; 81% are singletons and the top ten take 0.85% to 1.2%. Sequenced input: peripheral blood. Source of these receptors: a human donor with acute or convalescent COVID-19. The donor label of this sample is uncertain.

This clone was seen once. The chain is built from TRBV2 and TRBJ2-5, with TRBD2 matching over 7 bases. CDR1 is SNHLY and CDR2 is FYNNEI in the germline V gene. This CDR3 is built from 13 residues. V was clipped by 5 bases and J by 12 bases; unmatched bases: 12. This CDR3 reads CASSPDGLGRKYF. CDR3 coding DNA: TGTGCCAGCAGTCCCGACGGACTAGGCCGAAAGTACTTC.

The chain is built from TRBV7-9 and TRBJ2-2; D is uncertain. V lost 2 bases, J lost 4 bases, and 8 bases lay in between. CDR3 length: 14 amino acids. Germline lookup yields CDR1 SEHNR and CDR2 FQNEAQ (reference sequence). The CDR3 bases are TGTGCCAGCAGCTTAACGAGAAGCACCGGGGAGCTGTTTTTT. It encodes CASSLTRSTGELFF. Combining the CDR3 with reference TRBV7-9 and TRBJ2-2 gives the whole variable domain DTGVSQNPRHKITKRGQNVTFRCDPISEHNRLYWYRQTLGQGPEFLTYFQNEAQLEKSRLLSDRFSAERPKGSFSTLEIQRTEQGDSAMYLCASSLTRSTGELFFGEGSRLTVL.

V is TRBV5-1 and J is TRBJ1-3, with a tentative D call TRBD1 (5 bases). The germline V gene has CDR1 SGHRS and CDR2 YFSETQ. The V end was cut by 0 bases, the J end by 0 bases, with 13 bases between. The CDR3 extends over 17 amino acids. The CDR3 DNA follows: TGCGCCAGCAGCTTGGAAGCGGGGCCCCTCTCTGGAAACACCATATATTTT. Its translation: CASSLEAGPLSGNTIYF. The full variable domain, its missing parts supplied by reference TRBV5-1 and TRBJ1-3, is KAGVTQTPRYLIKTRGQQVTLSCSPISGHRSVSWYQQTPGQGLQFLFEYFSETQRNKGNFPGRFSGRQFSNSRSEMNVSTLELGDSALYLCASSLEAGPLSGNTIYFGEGSWLTVV.

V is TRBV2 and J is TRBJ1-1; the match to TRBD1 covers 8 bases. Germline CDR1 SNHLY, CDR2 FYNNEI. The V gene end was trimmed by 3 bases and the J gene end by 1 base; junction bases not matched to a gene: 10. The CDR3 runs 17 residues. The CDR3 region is CASSDVGRDRRNTEAFF. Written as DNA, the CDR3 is TGTGCCAGCAGTGATGTTGGTAGGGACAGGAGGAACACTGAAGCTTTCTTT. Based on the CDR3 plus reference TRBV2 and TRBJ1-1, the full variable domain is EPEVTQTPSHQVTQMGQEVILRCVPISNHLYFYWYRQILGQKVEFLVSFYNNEISEKSEIFDDQFSVERPDGSNFTLKIRSTKLEDSAMYFCASSDVGRDRRNTEAFFGQGTRLTVV.

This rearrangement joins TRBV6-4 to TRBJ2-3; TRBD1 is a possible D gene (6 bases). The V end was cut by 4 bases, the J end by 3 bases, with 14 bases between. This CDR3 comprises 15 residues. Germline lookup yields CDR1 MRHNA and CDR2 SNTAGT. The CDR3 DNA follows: TGTGCCAGCAGTGCCGAGTGGGGGACAACAGATACGCAGTATTTT. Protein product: CASSAEWGTTDTQYF.

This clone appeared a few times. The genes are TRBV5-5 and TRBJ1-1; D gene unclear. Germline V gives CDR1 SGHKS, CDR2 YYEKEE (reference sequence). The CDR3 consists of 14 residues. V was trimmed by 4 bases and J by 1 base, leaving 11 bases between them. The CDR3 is CASSPQQTNTEAFF. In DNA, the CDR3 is TGTGCCAGCAGCCCACAACAAACGAACACTGAAGCTTTCTTT.

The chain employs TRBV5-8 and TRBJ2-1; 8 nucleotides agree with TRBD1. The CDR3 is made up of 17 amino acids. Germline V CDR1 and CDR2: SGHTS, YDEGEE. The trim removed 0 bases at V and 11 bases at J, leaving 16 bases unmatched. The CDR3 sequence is CASSLVYQGAINPKQFF. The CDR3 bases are TGTGCCAGCAGCTTGGTGTACCAGGGGGCTATCAACCCAAAGCAGTTCTTC. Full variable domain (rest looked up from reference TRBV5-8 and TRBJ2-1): EAGVTQSPTHLIKTRGQQATLRCSPISGHTSVYWYQQALGLGLQFLLWYDEGEERNRGNFPPRFSGRQFPNYSSELNVNALELEDSALYLCASSLVYQGAINPKQFFGPGTRLTVL.

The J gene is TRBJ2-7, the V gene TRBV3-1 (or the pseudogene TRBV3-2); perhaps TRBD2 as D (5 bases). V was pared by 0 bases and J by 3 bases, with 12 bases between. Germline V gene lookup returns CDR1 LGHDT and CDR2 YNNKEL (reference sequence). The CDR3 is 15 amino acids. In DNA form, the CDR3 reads TGTGCCAGCAGCCAAGAAGGGCGGAGGAACTACGAGCAGTACTTC. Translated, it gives CASSQEGRRNYEQYF.

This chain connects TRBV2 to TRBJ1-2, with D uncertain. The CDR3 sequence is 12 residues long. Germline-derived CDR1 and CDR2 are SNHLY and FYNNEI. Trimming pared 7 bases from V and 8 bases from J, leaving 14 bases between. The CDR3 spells CASNPTSPGYTF. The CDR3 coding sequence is TGTGCCAGCAACCCGACATCCCCCGGCTACACCTTC.

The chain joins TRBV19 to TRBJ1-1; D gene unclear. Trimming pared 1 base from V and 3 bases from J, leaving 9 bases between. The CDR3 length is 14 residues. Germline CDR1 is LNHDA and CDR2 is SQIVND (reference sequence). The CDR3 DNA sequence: TGTGCCAGTAGTATAGGTACAGATCACACTGAAGCTTTCTTT. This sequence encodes CASSIGTDHTEAFF.

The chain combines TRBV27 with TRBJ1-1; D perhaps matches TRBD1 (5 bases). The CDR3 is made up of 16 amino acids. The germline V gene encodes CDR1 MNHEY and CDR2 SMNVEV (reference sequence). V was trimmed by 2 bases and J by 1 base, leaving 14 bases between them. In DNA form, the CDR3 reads TGTGCCAGCAGTTTACGAAAGGGGTATAGGAACACTGAAGCTTTCTTT. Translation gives CASSLRKGYRNTEAFF.

CDR3 protein: CASSSQGGGNQPQHF. In DNA form, the CDR3 reads TGTGCCAGCAGCTCCCAGGGTGGTGGCAATCAGCCCCAGCATTTT. The rearrangement joins TRBV7-2 to TRBJ1-5, with a tentative D call TRBD1 (5 bases). The germline V gene encodes CDR1 SGHTA and CDR2 FQGNSA. V was shortened by 4 bases and J by 2 bases, with 12 bases between the two germline ends. This CDR3 region has 15 residues.

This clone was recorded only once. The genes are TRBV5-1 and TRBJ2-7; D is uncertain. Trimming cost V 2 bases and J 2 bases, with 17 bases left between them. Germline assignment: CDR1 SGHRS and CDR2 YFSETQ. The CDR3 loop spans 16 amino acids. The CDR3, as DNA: TGCGCCAGCAGCTTCGTCATAGGCACTATCACCTACGAGCAGTACTTC. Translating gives CASSFVIGTITYEQYF.

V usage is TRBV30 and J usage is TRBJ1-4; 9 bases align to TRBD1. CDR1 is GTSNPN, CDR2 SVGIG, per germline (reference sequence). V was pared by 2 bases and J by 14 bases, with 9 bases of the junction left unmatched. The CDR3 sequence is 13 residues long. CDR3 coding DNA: TGTGCCTGGAGTCGAGACAGGGGGACTGGCCTGTTTTTT. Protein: CAWSRDRGTGLFF.

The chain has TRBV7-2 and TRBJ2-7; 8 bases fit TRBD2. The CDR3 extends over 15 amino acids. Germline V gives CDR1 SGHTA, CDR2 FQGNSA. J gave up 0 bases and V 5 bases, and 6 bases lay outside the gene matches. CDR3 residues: CASSGQSGGSYEQYF. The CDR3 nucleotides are TGTGCCAGCAGCGGGCAAAGCGGGGGCTCCTACGAGCAGTACTTC.

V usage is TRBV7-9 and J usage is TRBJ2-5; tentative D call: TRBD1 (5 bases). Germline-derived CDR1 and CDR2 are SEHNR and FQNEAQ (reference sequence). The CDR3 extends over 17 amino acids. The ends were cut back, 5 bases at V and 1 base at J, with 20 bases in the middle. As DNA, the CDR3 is TGTGCCAGCAGCGAACCTTCAGGGCCGCAGGTCCAAGAGACCCAGTACTTC. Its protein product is CASSEPSGPQVQETQYF. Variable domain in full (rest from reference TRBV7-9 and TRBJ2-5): DTGVSQNPRHKITKRGQNVTFRCDPISEHNRLYWYRQTLGQGPEFLTYFQNEAQLEKSRLLSDRFSAERPKGSFSTLEIQRTEQGDSAMYLCASSEPSGPQVQETQYFGPGTRLLVL.

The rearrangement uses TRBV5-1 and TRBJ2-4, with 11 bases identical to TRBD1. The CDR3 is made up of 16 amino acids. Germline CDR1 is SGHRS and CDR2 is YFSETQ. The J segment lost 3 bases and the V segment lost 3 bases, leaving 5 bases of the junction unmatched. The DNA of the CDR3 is TGCGCCAGCAGCTCGAGGACAGGGGGCGACAAAAACATTCAGTACTTC. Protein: CASSSRTGGDKNIQYF.

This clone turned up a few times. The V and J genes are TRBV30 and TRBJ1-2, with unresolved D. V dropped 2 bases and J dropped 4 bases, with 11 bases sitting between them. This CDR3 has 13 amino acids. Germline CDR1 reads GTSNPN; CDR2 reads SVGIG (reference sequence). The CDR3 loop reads CAWSFMAAYGYTF. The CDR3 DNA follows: TGTGCCTGGAGTTTCATGGCTGCCTATGGCTACACCTTC. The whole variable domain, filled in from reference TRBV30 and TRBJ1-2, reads SQTIHQWPATLVQPVGSPLSLECTVEGTSNPNLYWYRQAAGRGLQLLFYSVGIGQISSEVPQNLSASRPQDRQFILSSKKLLLSDSGFYLCAWSFMAAYGYTFGSGTRLTVV.

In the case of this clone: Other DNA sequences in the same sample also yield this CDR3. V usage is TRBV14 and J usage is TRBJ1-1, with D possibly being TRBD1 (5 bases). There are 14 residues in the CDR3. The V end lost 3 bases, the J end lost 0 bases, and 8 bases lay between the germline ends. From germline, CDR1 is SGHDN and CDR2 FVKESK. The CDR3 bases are TGTGCCAGCAGCCACCCAGGGATGAACACTGAAGCTTTCTTT. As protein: CASSHPGMNTEAFF.

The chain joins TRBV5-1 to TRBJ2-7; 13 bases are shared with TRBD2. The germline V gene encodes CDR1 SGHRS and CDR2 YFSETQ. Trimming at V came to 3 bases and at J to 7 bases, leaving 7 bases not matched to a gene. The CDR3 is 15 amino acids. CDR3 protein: CASSSGGLAGKEQYF. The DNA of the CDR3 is TGCGCCAGCAGCTCAGGGGGACTAGCGGGAAAAGAGCAGTACTTC.

The CDR3 bases are TGTGCCAGCAGCACCCTCGGACAGGGGGCTCGTGGCTACACCTTC. Translation: CASSTLGQGARGYTF. The V gene is TRBV5-5, the J gene TRBJ1-2, with TRBD1 matching 11 bases. Trimming took 4 bases from V and 7 from J; bases not matched to a gene: 9. Germline values: CDR1 SGHKS, CDR2 YYEKEE (reference sequence). The CDR3 spans 15 residues.

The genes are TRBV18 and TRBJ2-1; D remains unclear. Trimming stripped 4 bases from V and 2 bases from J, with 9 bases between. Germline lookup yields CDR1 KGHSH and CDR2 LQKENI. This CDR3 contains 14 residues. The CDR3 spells CASSLNRAYNEQFF. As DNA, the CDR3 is TGTGCCAGCTCACTGAACCGGGCCTACAATGAGCAGTTCTTC.